Listed below are T cell receptor beta chains from one sample, sequenced in a study of T cell changes during pregnancy in multiple sclerosis. The protocol was immunoSEQ multiplex PCR, while the TCRdb copy is restricted to in-frame clones and leaves out a portion. Of 30,000 to 35,000 clones in the sample, approximately 90% were seen once. The input for sequencing was CD8+ T cells from peripheral blood mononuclear cells, taken in the second trimester of pregnancy. Every receptor here comes from a female donor with multiple sclerosis, enrolled in a pregnancy study. Both conserved end residues are trimmed from each CDR3. Each record gives: V gene, CDR3 length, clone size, CDR3 protein. Clone size, where shown, is once, few, many, or a class for clones that have expanded.

v_gene: TRBV29-1
len: 12
abundance: -
CDR3aa: SVDTGTSTDTQY

v_gene: TRBV29-1
len: 10
abundance: -
CDR3aa: SVIIQGNEQY

v_gene: TRBV19
len: 14
abundance: -
CDR3aa: ASSIGVAGGFDEQF

v_gene: TRBV19
len: 9
abundance: -
CDR3aa: ASSIGLEQF

v_gene: TRBV29-1
len: 13
abundance: -
CDR3aa: SVAGVSGSRNEQF

v_gene: TRBV5-1
len: 14
abundance: -
CDR3aa: ASSTREESGPGELF

v_gene: TRBV4-1
len: 16
abundance: -
CDR3aa: ASSQTPGLAGVNNEQF

v_gene: TRBV7-6
len: 12
abundance: -
CDR3aa: ASSFRGDPYEQY

v_gene: TRBV28
len: 13
abundance: -
CDR3aa: ASSLSWEGNQPQH

v_gene: TRBV27
len: 12
abundance: -
CDR3aa: ATRRGTERAEQF

v_gene: TRBV7-9
len: 12
abundance: once
CDR3aa: ASSSPDRAYEQY

v_gene: TRBV27
len: 11
abundance: -
CDR3aa: ASSFTPTGEQF

v_gene: TRBV6-1
len: 12
abundance: many
CDR3aa: ASRKTGDTGELF

v_gene: TRBV18
len: 11
abundance: -
CDR3aa: ASSPRRGYEQY

v_gene: TRBV2
len: 9
abundance: -
CDR3aa: ASISTDTQY

v_gene: TRBV9
len: 13
abundance: few
CDR3aa: ASSVEPEARDTQY

v_gene: TRBV5-1
len: 13
abundance: -
CDR3aa: ASSEEGLAKNIQY

v_gene: TRBV5-6
len: 13
abundance: -
CDR3aa: ASSPGLGFSYEQY

v_gene: TRBV13
len: 13
abundance: few
CDR3aa: ASSYPGTSGSEQF

v_gene: TRBV5-8
len: 14
abundance: -
CDR3aa: ASIAQATYSNQPQH

v_gene: TRBV12-5
len: 11
abundance: -
CDR3aa: ASGLTRIDTQY

v_gene: TRBV6-4
len: 10
abundance: few
CDR3aa: ASSDGEGEQF

v_gene: TRBV5-6
len: 13
abundance: -
CDR3aa: ASSWASGRAGEQF

v_gene: TRBV27
len: 9
abundance: -
CDR3aa: ASSQGYEAF

v_gene: TRBV9
len: 10
abundance: -
CDR3aa: ASSIRDSEQY

v_gene: TRBV6-4
len: 12
abundance: -
CDR3aa: ATWGLAGYNEQF

v_gene: TRBV6-8
len: 13
abundance: -
CDR3aa: ASSYTSGSSYEQY

v_gene: TRBV5-1
len: 14
abundance: -
CDR3aa: ASSPATSGISYEQY

v_gene: TRBV2
len: 12
abundance: -
CDR3aa: ASSEYSGSYEQY

v_gene: TRBV28
len: 14
abundance: -
CDR3aa: ASSPTTGESTDTQY

v_gene: TRBV5-6
len: 12
abundance: -
CDR3aa: ASSPVSGANVLT

v_gene: TRBV19
len: 14
abundance: -
CDR3aa: ASSMSSGRGSYEQY

v_gene: TRBV9
len: 11
abundance: -
CDR3aa: ASSVGGQETQY

v_gene: TRBV9
len: 15
abundance: -
CDR3aa: ASSTQGNPVYTGELF